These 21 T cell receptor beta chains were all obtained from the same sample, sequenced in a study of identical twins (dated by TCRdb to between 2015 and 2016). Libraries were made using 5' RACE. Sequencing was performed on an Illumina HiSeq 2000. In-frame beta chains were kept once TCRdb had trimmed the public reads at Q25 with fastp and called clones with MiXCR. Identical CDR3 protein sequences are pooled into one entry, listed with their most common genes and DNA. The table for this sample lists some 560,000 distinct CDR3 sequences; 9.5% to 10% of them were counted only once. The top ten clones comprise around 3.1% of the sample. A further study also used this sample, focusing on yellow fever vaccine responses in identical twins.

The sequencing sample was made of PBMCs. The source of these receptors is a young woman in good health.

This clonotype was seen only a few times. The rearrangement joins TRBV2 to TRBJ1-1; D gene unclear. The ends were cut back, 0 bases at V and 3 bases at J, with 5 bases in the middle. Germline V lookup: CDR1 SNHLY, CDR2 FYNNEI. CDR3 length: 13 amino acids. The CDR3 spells CASSEARDTEAFF. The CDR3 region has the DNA TGTGCCAGCAGTGAAGCGCGTGACACTGAAGCTTTCTTT.

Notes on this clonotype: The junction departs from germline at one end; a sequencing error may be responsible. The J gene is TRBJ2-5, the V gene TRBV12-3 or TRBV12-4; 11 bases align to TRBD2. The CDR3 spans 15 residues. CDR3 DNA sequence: TGTGCCAGCAGTCTAGCGGGGGGCTTTGTAGAGACCCAGTACTTC. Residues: CASSLAGGFVETQYF.

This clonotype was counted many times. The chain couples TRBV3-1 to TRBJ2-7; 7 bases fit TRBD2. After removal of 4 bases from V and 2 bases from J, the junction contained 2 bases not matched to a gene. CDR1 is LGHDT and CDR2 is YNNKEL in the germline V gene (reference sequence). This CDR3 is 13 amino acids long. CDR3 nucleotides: TGTGCCAGCAGCCGCGGGAGCGCCTACGAGCAGTACTTC. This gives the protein CASSRGSAYEQYF.

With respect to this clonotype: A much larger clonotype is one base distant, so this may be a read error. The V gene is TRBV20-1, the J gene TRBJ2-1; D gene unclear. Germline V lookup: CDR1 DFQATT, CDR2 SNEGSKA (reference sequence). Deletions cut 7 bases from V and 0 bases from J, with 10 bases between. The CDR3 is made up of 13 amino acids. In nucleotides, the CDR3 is TGCAGTGGAGAGCTACTCTCCTACAATGAGCAGTTCTTC. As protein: CSGELLSYNEQFF.

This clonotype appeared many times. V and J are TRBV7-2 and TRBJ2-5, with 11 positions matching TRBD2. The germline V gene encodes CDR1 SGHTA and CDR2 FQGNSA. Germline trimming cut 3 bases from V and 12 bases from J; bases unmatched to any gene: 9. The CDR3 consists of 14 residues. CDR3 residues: CASSFTGTSGNKYF. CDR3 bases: TGTGCCAGCAGCTTTACCGGGACTAGCGGAAATAAGTACTTC.

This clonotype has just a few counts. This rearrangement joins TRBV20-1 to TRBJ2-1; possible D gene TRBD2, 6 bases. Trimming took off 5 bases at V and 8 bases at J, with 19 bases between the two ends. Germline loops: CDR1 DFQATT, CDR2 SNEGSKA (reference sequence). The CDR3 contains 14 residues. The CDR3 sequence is CSAATLAYRDEQFF. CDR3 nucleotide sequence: TGCAGTGCTGCTACACTAGCCTACCGGGATGAGCAGTTCTTC.

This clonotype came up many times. As DNA, the CDR3 is TGTGCCAGCAGCTCGAGACCGGGGGCAACTGGGGGCTACACCTTC. Residues: CASSSRPGATGGYTF. The gene calls are TRBV7-2 and TRBJ1-2, with TRBD1 as a possible D gene (6 bases). Germline V CDR1 and CDR2: SGHTA, FQGNSA. The CDR3 runs to 15 residues. The V end lost 4 bases, the J end lost 8 bases, and 20 bases lay between the germline ends.

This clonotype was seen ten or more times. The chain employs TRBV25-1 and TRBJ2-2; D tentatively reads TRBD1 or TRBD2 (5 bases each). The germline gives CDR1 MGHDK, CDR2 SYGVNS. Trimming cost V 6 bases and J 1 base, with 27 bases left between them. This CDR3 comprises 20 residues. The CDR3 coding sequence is TGTGCCAGCAGCTCCTGGGGGAACTCCCAAAACAGGAGGAACACCGGGGAGCTGTTTTTT. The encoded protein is CASSSWGNSQNRRNTGELFF.

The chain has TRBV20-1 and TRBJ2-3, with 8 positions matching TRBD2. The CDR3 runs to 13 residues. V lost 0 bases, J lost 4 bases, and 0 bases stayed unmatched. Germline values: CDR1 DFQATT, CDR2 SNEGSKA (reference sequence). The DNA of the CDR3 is TGCAGTGCTAGAGAACTAGCGGCAGATACGCAGTATTTT. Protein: CSARELAADTQYF.

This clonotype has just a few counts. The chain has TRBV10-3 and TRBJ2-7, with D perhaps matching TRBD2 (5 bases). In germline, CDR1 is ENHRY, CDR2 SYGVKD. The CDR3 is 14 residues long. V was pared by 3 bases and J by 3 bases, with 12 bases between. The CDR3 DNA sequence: TGTGCCATCAGTGATATAGAGGGCGGCTACGAGCAGTACTTC. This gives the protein CAISDIEGGYEQYF.

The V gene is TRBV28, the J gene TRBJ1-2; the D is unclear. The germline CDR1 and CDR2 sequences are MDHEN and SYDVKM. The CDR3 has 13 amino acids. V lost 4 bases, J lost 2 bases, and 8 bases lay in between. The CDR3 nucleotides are TGTGCCAGCAGTTCACATAAGAACTATGGCTACACCTTC. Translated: CASSSHKNYGYTF.

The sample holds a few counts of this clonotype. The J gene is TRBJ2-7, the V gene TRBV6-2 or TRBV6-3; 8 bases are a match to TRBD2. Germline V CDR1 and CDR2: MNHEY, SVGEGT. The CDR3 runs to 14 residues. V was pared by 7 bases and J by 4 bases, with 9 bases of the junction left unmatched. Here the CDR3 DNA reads TGTGCCAGCAATCTCAGCGGGAGAGAGTACGAGCAGTACTTC. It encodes CASNLSGREYEQYF.

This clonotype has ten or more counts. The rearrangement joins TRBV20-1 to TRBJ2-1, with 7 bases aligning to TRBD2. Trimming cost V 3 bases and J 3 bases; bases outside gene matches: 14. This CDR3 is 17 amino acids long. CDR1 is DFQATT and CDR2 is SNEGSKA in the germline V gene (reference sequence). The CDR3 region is CSASPPIGGSIYNEQFF. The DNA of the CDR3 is TGCAGTGCTAGTCCTCCCATAGGCGGGAGTATCTACAATGAGCAGTTCTTC.

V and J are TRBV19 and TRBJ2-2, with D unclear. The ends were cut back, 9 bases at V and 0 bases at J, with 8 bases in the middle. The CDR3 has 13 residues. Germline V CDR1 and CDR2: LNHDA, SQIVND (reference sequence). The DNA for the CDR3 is TGTGCCAGCCAGACTGCGAACACCGGGGAGCTGTTTTTT. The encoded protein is CASQTANTGELFF. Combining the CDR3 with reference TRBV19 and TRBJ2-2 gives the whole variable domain DGGITQSPKYLFRKEGQNVTLSCEQNLNHDAMYWYRQDPGQGLRLIYYSQIVNDFQKGDIAEGYSVSREKKESFPLTVTSAQKNPTAFYLCASQTANTGELFFGEGSRLTVL.

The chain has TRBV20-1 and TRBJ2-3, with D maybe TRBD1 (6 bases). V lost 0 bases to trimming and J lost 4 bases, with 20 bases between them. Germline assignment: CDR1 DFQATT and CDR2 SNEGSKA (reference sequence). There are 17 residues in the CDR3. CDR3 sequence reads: CSARDSFGRGLADTQYF. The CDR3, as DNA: TGCAGTGCTAGAGATAGTTTTGGCAGGGGATTGGCAGATACGCAGTATTTT.

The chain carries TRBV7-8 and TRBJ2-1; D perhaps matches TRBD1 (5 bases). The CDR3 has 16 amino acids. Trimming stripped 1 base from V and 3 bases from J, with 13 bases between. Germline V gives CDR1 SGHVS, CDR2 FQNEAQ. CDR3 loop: CASSLVGQTRYNEQFF. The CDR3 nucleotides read TGTGCCAGCAGCTTAGTAGGACAAACTCGCTACAATGAGCAGTTCTTC.

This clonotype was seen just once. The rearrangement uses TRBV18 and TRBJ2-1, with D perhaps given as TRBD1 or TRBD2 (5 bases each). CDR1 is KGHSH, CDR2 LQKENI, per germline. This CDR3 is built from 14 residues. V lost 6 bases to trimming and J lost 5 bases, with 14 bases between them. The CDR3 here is CASSPTGPNNEQFF. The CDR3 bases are TGTGCCAGCTCCCCTACGGGACCAAACAATGAGCAGTTCTTC.

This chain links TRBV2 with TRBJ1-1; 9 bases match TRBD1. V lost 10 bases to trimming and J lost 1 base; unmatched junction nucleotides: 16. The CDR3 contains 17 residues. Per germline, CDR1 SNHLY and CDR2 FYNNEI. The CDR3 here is CANGEPGQGSSNTEAFF. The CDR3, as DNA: TGTGCCAACGGGGAACCGGGACAGGGCTCTTCGAACACTGAAGCTTTCTTT.

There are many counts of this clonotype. The CDR3 DNA reads TGTGCCAGCACCCTAGGAGGTGGACTCTACGAGCAGTACTTC. This translates into CASTLGGGLYEQYF. The chain joins TRBV28 to TRBJ2-7; maybe TRBD2 (5 bases). Germline CDR1 reads MDHEN; CDR2 reads SYDVKM. V gave up 7 bases and J gave up 3 bases, with 16 bases separating them. The CDR3 runs 14 residues.

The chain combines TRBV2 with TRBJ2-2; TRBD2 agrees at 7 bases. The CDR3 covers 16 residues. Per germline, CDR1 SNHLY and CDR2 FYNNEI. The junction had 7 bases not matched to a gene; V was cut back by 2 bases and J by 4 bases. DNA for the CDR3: TGTGCCAGCAGTGAAATCGGCGGGAGCGGCACCGGGGAGCTGTTTTTT. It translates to CASSEIGGSGTGELFF.

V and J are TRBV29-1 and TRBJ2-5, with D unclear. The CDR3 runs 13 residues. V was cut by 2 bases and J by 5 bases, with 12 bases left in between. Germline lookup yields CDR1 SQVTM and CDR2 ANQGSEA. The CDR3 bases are TGCAGCGTTGAATTGCGTATAAGGGAGACCCAGTACTTC. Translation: CSVELRIRETQYF.